This TCR beta chain emerged from a study of cytomegalovirus exposure and HLA in healthy donors. Study-level findings and limits: The study flagged around 150 TCR beta chains as cytomegalovirus-associated. A few chains linked to CMV were shown in vitro to be specific for CMV antigens. In the roughly 120 validation repertoires, a later analysis found that first-cohort TCR clusters tended to co-occur.

CDR3 length: 17 amino acids. The germline V gene has CDR1 MNHEY and CDR2 SMNVEV (reference sequence). Unmatched junction bases numbered 9, after V lost 2 bases and J lost 6 bases. Turning to this clone: Its specificity is unknown.

Here immunoSEQ multiplex PCR was the method, and the copy in TCRdb shows in-frame clones only, minus some. The table records under 250,000 clones, approximately 87% of them present only once. The validation cohort, a group of 100 to 150 subjects, included the donors and was separate from the roughly 600-subject first cohort. This clonotype was obtained from a woman younger than 30 in good health and CMV-seronegative. The chain links TRBV27 to TRBJ2-2; TRBD2 matches at 10 bases. Input material: PBMCs. In DNA, the CDR3 is TGTGCCAGCAGTTTAACCCCTAGCGGGAGTTTTCCCGGGGAGCTGTTTTTT. Encoded protein: CASSLTPSGSFPGELFF.